This TCR beta chain is from a study of blood T cells in healthy people across ages. Concerning this clonotype itself: Its target is unknown. One base away lies a much larger clone, so this may be a sequencing read error.

Germline V gives CDR1 SQVTM, CDR2 ANQGSEA. The CDR3 consists of 14 residues. Per-sample PBMC isolation yielded at least 6.5 million cells. Primed by a sample-barcoded 5' primer and a J-beta primer mix, a second PCR proceeded for 7 to 11 cycles. TCRdb re-called the 5' RACE reads with MiXCR, one entry per CDR3 protein. The repertoire holds fewer than 900,000 distinct CDR3 sequences, around 40% seen once, with more than 20% in the top ten. General observations from the study: Both naive CD4+ cell counts and diversity were greater in long-lived donors than in aged donors. TCR beta diversity, measured per million T cells, fell in a roughly linear way with age.

The sequence derives from a woman aged 60 to 75 in good health. The chain couples TRBV29-1 to TRBJ2-7; tentatively, D is TRBD1 (5 bases). Material: blood. CDR3 in amino acids: CSVEGHASSYERYF. The CDR3 DNA reads as TGCAGCGTTGAGGGGCATGCCTCCTCCTACGAGCGGTACTTC.